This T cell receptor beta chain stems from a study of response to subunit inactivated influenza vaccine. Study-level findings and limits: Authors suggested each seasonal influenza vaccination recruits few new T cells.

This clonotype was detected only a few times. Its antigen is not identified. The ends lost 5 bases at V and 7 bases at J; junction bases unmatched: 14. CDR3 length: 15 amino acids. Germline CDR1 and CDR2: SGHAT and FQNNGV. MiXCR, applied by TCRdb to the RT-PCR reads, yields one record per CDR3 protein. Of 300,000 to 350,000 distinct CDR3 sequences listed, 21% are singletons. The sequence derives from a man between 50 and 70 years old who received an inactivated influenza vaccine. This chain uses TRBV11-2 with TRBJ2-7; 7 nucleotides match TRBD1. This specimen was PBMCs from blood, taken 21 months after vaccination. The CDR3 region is CASSRDRAWVREQYF. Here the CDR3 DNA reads TGTGCCAGCAGCAGAGACAGGGCCTGGGTGAGGGAGCAGTACTTC.